A selection of T cell receptor beta chains follows, all from one sample in a study. TCRdb itself ran the RT-PCR reads through MiXCR, one entry per CDR3 protein. The sample holds about 680,000 distinct CDR3 sequences; more than 13% are singletons and the top ten take roughly 4%. The sequencing input was memory CD4+ T cells from blood. The receptors were gathered from a female donor in good health, serving as a healthy control. Each CDR3 is given with its conserved first and last residue. Fields, in order: V gene, CDR3 protein.

V: TRBV3-1
CDR3: CASSPRGNRQPQHF

V: TRBV6-2/TRBV6-3
CDR3: CASTYSGTADQPQHF

V: TRBV6-1
CDR3: CASSEVAGFGGELFF

V: TRBV5-1
CDR3: CASSPAGENTEAFF

V: TRBV9
CDR3: CASSGPGTGRYEQYF

V: TRBV10-3
CDR3: CASQGQPLNTEAFF

V: TRBV6-6
CDR3: CASSPGTAYQETQYF

V: TRBV6-1
CDR3: CASSERQNSGKEQFF

V: TRBV27
CDR3: CASSLSTTGGETQYF

V: TRBV20-1
CDR3: CSPRRQGTTDTQYF

V: TRBV5-6
CDR3: CASSLAGRTLGEQYF

V: TRBV20-1
CDR3: CSADGGTSGTYNEQFF

V: TRBV5-5
CDR3: CASSPDITFSGANVLTF

V: TRBV19
CDR3: CASSRNLAGADTGELFF

V: TRBV9
CDR3: CASSVGSVLSGNTIYF

V: TRBV12-3/TRBV12-4
CDR3: CASSLAQGALNTEAFF

V: TRBV10-3
CDR3: CATVHGAVYNEQFF

V: TRBV7-2
CDR3: CASSLNQGSGYTF

V: TRBV4-1
CDR3: CASSQEKKGHYEQYF

V: TRBV5-4
CDR3: CASSPAPGRGTGELFF

V: TRBV10-3
CDR3: CAISEAGRNSGANVLTF

V: TRBV10-3
CDR3: CAIGFGTDTQYF

V: TRBV20-1
CDR3: CSARDSSEGQETQYF

V: TRBV10-3
CDR3: CAIRGTDYEQYF

V: TRBV2
CDR3: CASKDGREGQPQHF

V: TRBV18
CDR3: CASSPTEYEQYF

V: TRBV20-1
CDR3: CSARSLEREWGNEQFF

V: TRBV5-1
CDR3: CASSLSTTDTQYF

V: TRBV7-2
CDR3: CASSSILAGGPRDTQYF